One sample yielded the 21 T cell receptor beta chains listed below, sequenced in a study of beta chain features in type 1 diabetes. For these TCRs, the target antigens are not known. Study observations and caveats: Shortening that was moderate but significant affected the TCRB CDR3s of Type 1 diabetes patients in all four CD4+ subsets.

cDNA synthesis used the whole RNA isolate, giving expressed TCRB sequences. TCRdb's copy holds only in-frame clones and misses some; the assay was immunoSEQ multiplex PCR. The sample holds hundreds of thousands of clones, over 11% seen once. Sequenced sample: naive CD4+ T cells from blood. The receptor source for this set is a young man with type 1 diabetes.

A single count supports this clone. At one of its ends the junction is not consistent with the germline gene, which may arise from a read error. The sample contains more than one DNA sequence encoding this CDR3. This sequence joins TRBV29-1 and TRBJ2-5; 8 bases are shared with TRBD1. Looked up from germline, CDR1 is SQVTM and CDR2 is ANQGSEA. The CDR3 has 11 amino acids. CDR3 amino acids: CSVTTGADQYF. For the CDR3, the DNA is TGTAGCGTTACGACAGGGGCCGACCAGTACTTC.

V is TRBV30 and J is TRBJ2-3; 9 bases are shared with TRBD1. Germline V gene lookup returns CDR1 GTSNPN and CDR2 SVGIG (reference sequence). The trim removed 5 bases at V and 0 bases at J, leaving 12 bases unmatched. The length of the CDR3 is 17 residues. The CDR3 loop reads CAWQTPWDRASTDTQYF. The DNA of the CDR3 is TGTGCCTGGCAAACGCCGTGGGACAGGGCAAGCACAGATACGCAGTATTTT.

The chain employs TRBV7-9 and TRBJ1-1, with D unresolved. The V and J ends lost 8 bases and 1 base respectively, with 14 bases between them. The CDR3 sequence is 14 residues long. The germline V gene has CDR1 SEHNR and CDR2 FQNEAQ (reference sequence). The chain's CDR3 is CASGQSYRNTEAFF. The CDR3 DNA is TGTGCCAGCGGCCAATCTTACAGGAACACTGAAGCTTTCTTT.

A few counts support this clone. The chain has TRBV30 and TRBJ2-7, with a possible D match to TRBD1 (5 bases). The germline V gene has CDR1 GTSNPN and CDR2 SVGIG (reference sequence). The CDR3 runs 14 residues. V shed 5 bases and J shed 3 bases, with 17 bases lying between them. DNA for the CDR3: TGTGCCTGGGATAAGGGGCCCACGCACTACGAGCAGTACTTC. Protein product: CAWDKGPTHYEQYF.

This clone was seen a handful of times. The V and J genes are TRBV4-2 and TRBJ1-2, with D perhaps TRBD1 (5 bases). The CDR3 covers 14 residues. Germline V gene lookup returns CDR1 LGHNA and CDR2 YNFKEQ. V was shortened by 1 base and J by 9 bases, with 15 bases between the two germline ends. CDR3 loop: CASSQALTEPRYTF. CDR3 bases: TGTGCCAGCAGCCAAGCCCTGACAGAGCCCCGCTACACCTTC.

A few counts support this clone. This rearrangement joins TRBV30 to TRBJ1-5; 9 positions agree with TRBD1. The V and J ends lost 5 bases and 2 bases, in that order; junction bases with no gene match: 7. Germline-derived CDR1 and CDR2 are GTSNPN and SVGIG (reference sequence). The CDR3 length is 15 residues. The CDR3 nucleotides read TGTGCCTGGGCTACAGGGGGCAGCGGCAATCAGCCCCAGCATTTT. This sequence encodes CAWATGGSGNQPQHF.

This rearrangement joins TRBV5-6 to TRBJ2-7, with 8 positions matching TRBD1. Germline V gene lookup returns CDR1 SGHDT and CDR2 YYEEEE. The CDR3 totals 13 residues. Trimming took 1 base from V and 3 from J; bases not matched to a gene: 0. The CDR3 sequence: CASSLTGGYEQYF. CDR3 sequence (DNA): TGTGCCAGCAGCTTGACAGGGGGCTACGAGCAGTACTTC.

In this sample, this clone turned up a few times. In the same sample, other DNA sequences code for this CDR3. This chain uses TRBV30 with TRBJ2-2; tentative D call: TRBD2 (5 bases). Trimming took 1 base from V and 6 from J, leaving 9 bases between them. CDR1 GTSNPN and CDR2 SVGIG come from the germline V gene (reference sequence). CDR3 length equals 13 residues. The chain's CDR3 is CAWSATRAGELFF. CDR3 nucleotide sequence: TGTGCCTGGAGTGCAACTAGAGCCGGGGAGCTGTTTTTT.

This chain uses TRBV10-3 with TRBJ1-1; 7 positions match TRBD1. CDR1 and CDR2 (germline): ENHRY, SYGVKD. The CDR3 loop spans 15 amino acids. With V trimmed by 1 base and J by 5 bases, 7 bases remained unmatched. The CDR3 protein is CAISELGGQATEAFF. DNA of the CDR3: TGTGCCATCAGTGAGTTGGGCGGACAGGCAACTGAAGCTTTCTTT.

V and J are TRBV28 and TRBJ1-2; D gene ambiguous. The CDR3 is 13 residues long. Trimming pared 6 bases from V and 3 bases from J, leaving 11 bases between. Looked up from germline, CDR1 is MDHEN and CDR2 is SYDVKM. The CDR3 DNA follows: TGTGCCAGCAGCCCCCCAAAATACTATGGCTACACCTTC. Translated, it gives CASSPPKYYGYTF.

V is TRBV5-6 and J is TRBJ2-3; maybe TRBD1 (5 bases). The CDR3 is 13 amino acids. V was cut by 2 bases and J by 3 bases, with 7 bases left in between. Germline V gene sequence: CDR1 SGHDT, CDR2 YYEEEE. The CDR3 sequence: CASSFSGTDTQYF. CDR3 DNA: TGTGCCAGCAGCTTCTCAGGGACAGATACGCAGTATTTT.

This chain connects TRBV7-9 to TRBJ2-3; D perhaps matches TRBD2 (5 bases). V lost 3 bases, J lost 6 bases, and 10 bases lay in between. CDR1 is SEHNR and CDR2 is FQNEAQ in the germline V gene (reference sequence). This CDR3 region has 13 residues. The CDR3 coding sequence is TGTGCCAGCAGCTTTGGACTGGAGGATACGCAGTATTTT. Translated: CASSFGLEDTQYF.

The chain employs TRBV7-9 and TRBJ2-5; TRBD2 agrees at 10 bases. The V gene end was trimmed by 7 bases and the J gene end by 1 base; junction bases not matched to a gene: 3. The CDR3 extends over 14 amino acids. The germline V gene encodes CDR1 SEHNR and CDR2 FQNEAQ (reference sequence). In nucleotides, the CDR3 is TGTGCCAGCACCCGGACTAGCGGCCAAGAGACCCAGTACTTC. It codes for CASTRTSGQETQYF.

This clone came up a few times. V is TRBV25-1 and J is TRBJ2-1; 8 bases agree with TRBD2. The CDR3 has 15 amino acids. Trimming removed 2 bases from V and 8 bases from J; junction bases left unmatched: 8. Germline-derived CDR1 and CDR2 are MGHDK and SYGVNS. The CDR3: CASSELAGRGYEQFF. In nucleotides, the CDR3 is TGTGCCAGCAGTGAACTAGCGGGTCGCGGGTATGAGCAGTTCTTC.

The chain joins TRBV30 to TRBJ2-2; TRBD1 agrees at 7 bases. Germline V gives CDR1 GTSNPN, CDR2 SVGIG (reference sequence). The length of the CDR3 is 14 residues. The trim removed 8 bases at V and 4 bases at J, leaving 10 bases unmatched. CDR3 coding DNA: TGTGCCCGACAGGGTTCCTCGGCCACCGGGGAGCTGTTTTTT. It is translated as CARQGSSATGELFF. Looking up the rest from reference TRBV30 and TRBJ2-2 gives the full variable domain: SQTIHQWPATLVQPVGSPLSLECTVEGTSNPNLYWYRQAAGRGLQLLFYSVGIGQISSEVPQNLSASRPQDRQFILSSKKLLLSDSGFYLCARQGSSATGELFFGEGSRLTVL.

This clone was seen only a few times. This chain joins TRBV5-1 and TRBJ2-1; tentatively, D is TRBD2 (6 bases). The CDR3 is 13 amino acids. Germline CDR1 reads SGHRS; CDR2 reads YFSETQ. V shed 4 bases and J shed 13 bases, with 18 bases lying between them. CDR3 DNA: TGCGCCAGCAGCGGGGGGATCGAGGGTACCCAGTTCTTC. Residues: CASSGGIEGTQFF.

The CDR3 DNA follows: TGTGCCAGCAGTTACGACTATGGCAAAAACATTCAGTACTTC. It translates to CASSYDYGKNIQYF. The gene calls are TRBV28 and TRBJ2-4; perhaps TRBD2 as D (5 bases). The ends were cut back, 4 bases at V and 3 bases at J, with 10 bases in the middle. The CDR3 length is 14 residues. CDR1 is MDHEN, CDR2 SYDVKM, per germline. The variable domain in full, with the rest retrieved from reference TRBV28 and TRBJ2-4, is DVKVTQSSRYLVKRTGEKVFLECVQDMDHENMFWYRQDPGLGLRLIYFSYDVKMKEKGDIPEGYSVSREKKERFSLILESASTNQTSMYLCASSYDYGKNIQYFGAGTRLSVL.

V usage is TRBV4-3 and J usage is TRBJ2-5, with a possible D match to TRBD2 (7 bases). CDR3 length: 15 residues. Germline CDR1 and CDR2: LGHNA and YSLEER. The V end was cut by 3 bases, the J end by 4 bases, with 15 bases between. CDR3 sequence reads: CASSQSRGGRETQYF. As DNA, the CDR3 is TGCGCCAGCAGCCAGAGCAGGGGAGGGAGAGAGACCCAGTACTTC.

This clone came up a few times. The CDR3 nucleotides are TGTGCCAGCAAGGGCAGGACTAGCGGGATCGGGAATGAGCAGTTCTTC. This codes for CASKGRTSGIGNEQFF. This sequence joins TRBV27 and TRBJ2-1; 12 bases fit TRBD2. The CDR3 runs to 16 residues. The V segment lost 7 bases and the J segment 7 bases; nucleotides outside the gene matches: 11. The germline V gene encodes CDR1 MNHEY and CDR2 SMNVEV (reference sequence).

The chain has TRBV30 and TRBJ1-5; no firm D call. The CDR3 is 13 residues long. Germline V lookup: CDR1 GTSNPN, CDR2 SVGIG (reference sequence). Trimming shortened V by 5 bases and J by 3 bases, and 11 bases separated the two germline ends. CDR3 region: CAWGRSFNQPQHF. Written as DNA, the CDR3 is TGTGCCTGGGGCAGATCCTTCAATCAGCCCCAGCATTTT.

V gene TRBV5-1 combines with J gene TRBJ2-1, with unresolved D. Per germline, CDR1 SGHRS and CDR2 YFSETQ. The V end lost 1 base, the J end lost 5 bases, and 13 bases lay between the germline ends. The CDR3 runs 15 residues. The CDR3 bases are TGCGCCAGCAGCTTGCGTGATGCGGATAACAATGAGCAGTTCTTC. Translating gives CASSLRDADNNEQFF.